The clone carrying this T cell receptor beta chain was observed a single time. This CDR3 comprises 14 residues. V dropped 3 bases and J dropped 4 bases, with 12 bases sitting between them. Germline V gives CDR1 MGHDK, CDR2 SYGVNS. These data are taken from a study of cytomegalovirus exposure and HLA in healthy donors. 13 Jbeta primers and 60 Vbeta primers were used for the PCR. Repertoires were generated with immunoSEQ multiplex PCR, while TCRdb's copy carries only in-frame clones and drops some. In the table there are about 130,000 clones, around 80% of which are singletons. The receptor was isolated from a man aged 25 to 40 in good health. The chain recombines TRBV25-1 with TRBJ1-2, with D maybe TRBD1 (5 bases). The sequencing sample was made of PBMCs. CDR3 sequence reads: CASSDGGIFYGYTF. CDR3 in DNA: TGTGCCAGCAGTGACGGGGGTATCTTCTATGGCTACACCTTC.